The 14 T cell receptor beta chains given below trace back to one sample, sequenced in a study of T-cell memory formation after mild COVID-19 (dated by TCRdb to 2020 to 2023). The receptor library was made with 5' RACE. TCRdb shows the sequencer as Illumina NovaSeq 6000. Clones were called with MiXCR by TCRdb after fastp trimmed the public reads at Q25, and only in-frame beta chains were retained. Every CDR3 protein is listed once, alongside the most common genes and DNA of its rows. In all, the sample holds a few hundred thousand distinct CDR3 sequences, and around 28% of those were seen once. Approximately 13% of the sample is taken by the ten largest. The source material was PBMCs or a T cell subset sorted from them (not recorded which). The origin of the receptors is an adult woman who had mild COVID-19 (a few samples of this study predate the infection). The sample titles of this study are shuffled in the database, so cell type and time point are left out; the donor was told from shared clones.

This clonotype has more than one count but fewer than ten. The CDR3 loop reads CASSVGPVTDTQYF. CDR3 nucleotides: TGTGCCAGCAGCGTAGGACCCGTCACAGATACGCAGTATTTT. The chain recombines TRBV9 with TRBJ2-3; D remains unclear. The CDR3 has 14 residues. Germline CDR1 and CDR2: SGDLS and YYNGEE. Trimming cost V 0 bases and J 2 bases, with 7 bases left between them. The whole variable domain, filled in from reference TRBV9 and TRBJ2-3, reads DSGVTQTPKHLITATGQRVTLRCSPRSGDLSVYWYQQSLDQGLQFLIQYYNGEERAKGNILERFSAQQFPDLHSELNLSSLELGDSALYFCASSVGPVTDTQYFGPGTRLTVL.

This sequence joins TRBV24-1 and TRBJ2-2; 8 nucleotides align to TRBD1. The CDR3 has 16 amino acids. Germline V gene data show CDR1 as KGHDR and CDR2 as SFDVKD. J gave up 3 bases and V 2 bases, and 4 bases lay outside the gene matches. CDR3 region: CATSDSGQEDTGELFF. CDR3 DNA: TGTGCCACCAGTGATTCGGGACAGGAAGACACCGGGGAGCTGTTTTTT.

This clonotype was seen a few times. The chain recombines TRBV5-1 with TRBJ2-7; tentative D call: TRBD1 (6 bases). The CDR3 runs to 15 residues. Germline V CDR1 and CDR2: SGHRS, YFSETQ. V was cut by 4 bases and J by 3 bases, with 17 bases left in between. The CDR3 reads CASSRSRDIDYEQYF. The CDR3, as DNA: TGCGCCAGCAGCCGATCCCGGGACATTGACTACGAGCAGTACTTC.

The V call is TRBV6-5, the J call TRBJ2-3, with D possibly matching TRBD2 (6 bases). Per germline, CDR1 MNHEY and CDR2 SVGAGI. Trimming stripped 7 bases from V and 14 bases from J, with 19 bases between. This CDR3 is built from 12 residues. For the CDR3, the DNA is TGTGCCAGCACCTCTCTGACTAGGGAGTGGTATTTT. Translated: CASTSLTREWYF.

V usage is TRBV20-1 and J usage is TRBJ1-2; 9 bases agree with TRBD1. Per germline, CDR1 DFQATT and CDR2 SNEGSKA (reference sequence). V shed 1 base, J shed 2 bases, and the junction held 2 bases outside the gene matches. The length of the CDR3 is 14 residues. DNA of the CDR3: TGCAGTGCTAGAGCCGGGACAGGGAACTATGGCTACACCTTC. It yields the protein CSARAGTGNYGYTF.

This clonotype was picked up a small number of times. The gene calls are TRBV20-1 and TRBJ1-2; D unclear. Per the germline V gene, CDR1 is DFQATT and CDR2 is SNEGSKA (reference sequence). The ends were cut back, 3 bases at V and 4 bases at J, with 15 bases in the middle. The CDR3 runs to 14 residues. CDR3 amino acids: CSASPQDGLYGYTF. In DNA, the CDR3 is TGCAGTGCTAGTCCCCAGGACGGCCTCTATGGCTACACCTTC.

J is TRBJ2-3 and V is TRBV3-1; D might be TRBD2 (6 bases). The CDR3 extends over 15 amino acids. CDR1 is LGHDT, CDR2 YNNKEL, per germline (reference sequence). Deletions cut 5 bases from V and 2 bases from J, with 14 bases between. The CDR3 nucleotides read TGTGCCAGCAGCGCAGGAGGGAGCCACACAGATACGCAGTATTTT. Amino acid sequence: CASSAGGSHTDTQYF.

This clonotype was seen a handful of times. CDR3 DNA: TGTGCCAGCAGTCGACAGGGGGGGAACACCGGGGAGCTGTTTTTT. This encodes CASSRQGGNTGELFF. The genes are TRBV6-4 and TRBJ2-2; TRBD1 aligns across 9 bases. After removal of 5 bases from V and 1 base from J, the junction contained 2 bases not matched to a gene. From germline, CDR1 is MRHNA and CDR2 SNTAGT. This CDR3 has 15 amino acids.

The rearrangement links TRBV7-3 to TRBJ2-1; D call uncertain. The V and J ends lost 3 bases and 0 bases respectively, with 9 bases between them. This CDR3 region has 15 residues. Germline V gene data show CDR1 as SGHTA and CDR2 as FQGTGA. This chain's CDR3 is CASSFRAASYNEQFF. The DNA of the CDR3 is TGTGCCAGCAGCTTTCGGGCAGCCTCCTACAATGAGCAGTTCTTC.

The CDR3 nucleotides read TGTGCCAGCAGCTCCTTCGGGACCACGGACTACAATGAGCAGTTCTTC. This translates into CASSSFGTTDYNEQFF. The gene calls are TRBV7-3 and TRBJ2-1, with D perhaps assigned TRBD1 or TRBD2 (5 bases each). V lost 4 bases and J 3 bases, leaving 16 bases between the germline ends. The CDR3 runs 16 residues. Germline-derived CDR1 and CDR2 are SGHTA and FQGTGA.

A few counts support this clonotype. This sequence joins TRBV5-1 and TRBJ2-7; 9 bases map to TRBD1. CDR1 SGHRS and CDR2 YFSETQ come from the germline V gene. V lost 7 bases to trimming and J lost 2 bases; unmatched junction nucleotides: 4. The CDR3 runs 13 residues. CDR3 region: CASATGGAYEQYF. CDR3 in DNA: TGCGCCAGCGCGACAGGGGGTGCCTACGAGCAGTACTTC.

This clonotype was seen a few times. The genes are TRBV5-1 and TRBJ2-3; TRBD1 is a possible D gene (5 bases). Trimming pared 0 bases from V and 2 bases from J, leaving 7 bases between. CDR1 is SGHRS, CDR2 YFSETQ, per germline. This CDR3 region has 14 residues. CDR3 coding DNA: TGCGCCAGCAGCTTGGATGGGGCCACAGATACGCAGTATTTT. It yields the protein CASSLDGATDTQYF.

The chain is built from TRBV20-1 and TRBJ2-7; the match to TRBD2 covers 7 bases. The V segment lost 5 bases and the J segment 2 bases; nucleotides outside the gene matches: 9. The CDR3 is 14 residues long. In germline, CDR1 is DFQATT, CDR2 SNEGSKA (reference sequence). For the CDR3, the DNA is TGCAGTGCTTTGAATAGCGGGCAGACCTACGAGCAGTACTTC. This codes for CSALNSGQTYEQYF.

This clonotype turned up a few times. In DNA form, the CDR3 reads TGTGCCAGCTCACCACTATCAGATTCGGTCAGGGTGGGCGAGCAGTACTTC. Protein sequence: CASSPLSDSVRVGEQYF. The chain joins TRBV18 to TRBJ2-7; the D gene is possibly TRBD1 (5 bases). The CDR3 consists of 17 residues. CDR1 and CDR2 from the germline V gene are KGHSH and LQKENI. V dropped 1 base and J dropped 6 bases, with 22 bases sitting between them.